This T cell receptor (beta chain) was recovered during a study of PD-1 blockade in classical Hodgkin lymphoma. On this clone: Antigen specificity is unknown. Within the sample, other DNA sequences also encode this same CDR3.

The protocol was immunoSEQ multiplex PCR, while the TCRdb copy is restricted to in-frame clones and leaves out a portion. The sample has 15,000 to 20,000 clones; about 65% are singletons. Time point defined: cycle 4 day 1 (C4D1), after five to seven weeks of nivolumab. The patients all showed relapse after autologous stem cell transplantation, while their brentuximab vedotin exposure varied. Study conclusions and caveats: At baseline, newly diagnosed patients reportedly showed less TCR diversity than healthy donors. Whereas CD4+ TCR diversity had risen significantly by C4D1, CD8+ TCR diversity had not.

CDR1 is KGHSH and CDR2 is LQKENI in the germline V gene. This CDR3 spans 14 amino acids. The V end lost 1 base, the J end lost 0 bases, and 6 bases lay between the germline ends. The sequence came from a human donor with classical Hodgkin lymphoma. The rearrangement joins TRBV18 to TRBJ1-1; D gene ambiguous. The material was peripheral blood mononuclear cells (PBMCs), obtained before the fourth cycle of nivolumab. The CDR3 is CASSPQGLNTEAFF. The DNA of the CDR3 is TGTGCCAGCTCACCACAGGGCTTGAACACTGAAGCTTTCTTT.